This T cell receptor (beta chain) was retrieved from a study of monozygotic twins with inflammatory bowel disease (dated by TCRdb to the late 2010s). A note on the overall study: A total of 28 monozygotic twin pairs were included in the full study, comprising nine German pairs (four IBD-concordant, five IBD-discordant) and 19 IBD-discordant Danish pairs. The search for disease-associated traits relied mainly on comparing IBD patients with their genetically identical healthy co-twins within discordant pairs. Each individual had, on average, about 151 000 unique TCRalpha sequences and 181 000 unique TCRbeta sequences available for analysis.

From a lookup of the germline V gene, CDR1 and CDR2 are SGHRS and YFSETQ. Taken from cysteine to phenylalanine, the CDR3 has 14 residues. DNA for this receptor is not on file. From each donor, a roughly 2.5 ml peripheral blood sample was collected into PAXgene tubes and stored at -80 degrees C. Without any T cell sorting, total RNA was extracted from whole blood using the PAXgene blood miRNA kit on an automated QIAcube. Peripheral blood from monozygotic twin pairs concordant or discordant for inflammatory bowel disease was subjected to deep TCRalpha and TCRbeta repertoire profiling with unique molecular barcoding. Smoking habits were recorded for all twin pairs, and each individual was classified as a current, former or never smoker. Summary of the overall study and its limitations: Concordant and discordant twins showed no difference in repertoire similarity, possibly because of limited statistical power. TCRbeta repertoire diversity, by inverse Simpson index, was decreased in IBD patients compared with their healthy co-twins. Compared with healthy twins, IBD patients had fewer clonotypes in common with other individuals, a difference most pronounced in patients showing signs of disease activity. Because patients received different immunosuppressive treatments, the repertoires may have picked up extra background noise and variability between individuals. Different T cell subtypes could not be distinguished in the analysis. The results gave no support for a single strong signal or clonotype linked to IBD.

Concerning this clonotype itself: No cognate antigen has been identified for it.

Libraries were constructed by 5' RACE. Each TCR library was prepared from about 3.5 ug of total RNA. For each sample, cDNA synthesis was carried out in eight separate reactions using SMARTScribe reverse transcriptase. During cDNA synthesis, unique molecular identifiers containing a 6-nucleotide sample barcode were introduced by template switching. Amplification of TCRalpha and TCRbeta cDNA involved two nested PCRs of around 15 and 9 cycles, and each PCR was followed by bead purification. Before amplification, cDNA was treated with uracil DNA-glycosylase and purified using the QIAquick PCR purification kit. The second PCR added Illumina TruSeq-compatible adapters along with sample-specific barcodes. TapeStation and Qubit were used to check library quality and concentration, and 5 ng of each library was pooled. The pooled libraries were sequenced with 2 x 100 bp reads and custom sequencing primers on an Illumina HiSeq2500 single-index Rapid Run. The paper's processing steps were these. MiGEC version 1.2.6 was used for UMI-based consensus assembly, which corrected PCR and sequencing errors. V(D)J alignment, clonotype assembly and CDR3 extraction were performed with MiXCR version 2.1.1. Normalisation of gene usage, clonotype sharing and MAIT/NKT TCR abundance was achieved by analysing the top 1000, 10 000 and 20 000 clonotypes per sample. After downsampling to 27 000 UMIs, diversity was calculated as the inverse Simpson index using the vegan R package. Paired Mann-Whitney U tests were applied to discordant twin pairs, and Benjamini-Hochberg correction was used for multiple testing. The reads, reprocessed by TCRdb, yield one row per CDR3 protein sequence and no DNA. The V and J calls here are based on TCRdb, not the publication. The table kept for this sample lists roughly 150,000 distinct CDR3 sequences. Roughly 3% of the sample is taken by the ten largest.

Sequencing input: blood. This TCR derives from a human donor with ulcerative colitis or Crohn's disease, or a healthy co-twin of an affected twin (not recorded which). Recombination connected TRBV5-1 to TRBJ1-2; the D call from TCRdb, TRBD1, cannot be confirmed without DNA. The CDR3 is CASSFGTTNYGYTF.